The rows below give T cell receptor beta chains drawn from one sample of a study of T cells in Graves' hyperthyroidism and ophthalmopathy. Each CDR3 protein gets one entry after TCRdb re-called the multiplex PCR reads with MiXCR. In the table there are roughly 110,000 distinct CDR3 sequences, more than 15% of which are singletons. The sequenced material came from blood. Receptors originate from a woman aged 45 to 65 with Graves' hyperthyroidism. The CDR3 runs from the conserved cysteine through the conserved F or W. A D gene is named only where the DNA matches it firmly. Clone size is shown for a subset of rows, as once, few, many or a class of expanded clone.

V gene: TRBV10-3
J gene: TRBJ1-1
D gene: -
clone size: many
CDR3 protein: CAITGTPNTEAFF
CDR3 DNA: TGTGCCATCACTGGAACACCGAACACTGAAGCTTTCTTT

V gene: TRBV6-5
J gene: TRBJ2-1
D gene: TRBD2
clone size: many
CDR3 protein: CASSSLNLAGYNEQFF
CDR3 DNA: TGTGCCAGCAGTTCACTTAACCTAGCGGGCTACAATGAGCAGTTCTTC

V gene: TRBV29-1
J gene: TRBJ1-1
D gene: -
clone size: -
CDR3 protein: CSVATRLTEAFF
CDR3 DNA: TGCAGCGTTGCCACTCGGCTCACTGAAGCTTTCTTT

V gene: TRBV28
J gene: TRBJ2-7
D gene: TRBD2
clone size: few
CDR3 protein: CASSTPSGSSYEQYF
CDR3 DNA: TGTGCCAGCAGTACCCCTAGCGGGAGCTCCTACGAGCAGTACTTC

V gene: TRBV5-1
J gene: TRBJ2-3
D gene: -
clone size: many
CDR3 protein: CASSLHSEYVADTQYF
CDR3 DNA: TGCGCCAGCAGCTTGCATAGCGAGTATGTGGCAGATACGCAGTATTTT

V gene: TRBV20-1
J gene: TRBJ2-5
D gene: -
clone size: many
CDR3 protein: CSARDGRSIETQYF
CDR3 DNA: TGCAGTGCTAGAGACGGGAGAAGTATAGAGACCCAGTACTTC

V gene: TRBV6-1
J gene: TRBJ2-1
D gene: TRBD1
clone size: many
CDR3 protein: CASRPSDRENEQFF
CDR3 DNA: TGTGCCAGCAGACCGTCGGACAGGGAGAATGAGCAGTTCTTC

V gene: TRBV12-3/TRBV12-4
J gene: TRBJ2-2
D gene: TRBD2
clone size: many
CDR3 protein: CASKTRSGRGTGELFF
CDR3 DNA: TGTGCCAGCAAAACCCGTAGCGGGAGAGGGACCGGGGAGCTGTTTTTT

V gene: TRBV4-2
J gene: TRBJ1-2
D gene: TRBD1
clone size: many
CDR3 protein: CASSQDLRTGLRYGYTF
CDR3 DNA: TGTGCCAGCAGCCAAGATCTCAGGACAGGGTTAAGATATGGCTACACCTTC

V gene: TRBV7-2
J gene: TRBJ1-2
D gene: -
clone size: many
CDR3 protein: CASRPKILRGDYGYTF
CDR3 DNA: TGTGCCAGCAGGCCTAAGATCCTAAGGGGGGACTATGGCTACACCTTC

V gene: TRBV20-1
J gene: TRBJ1-2
D gene: -
clone size: many
CDR3 protein: CSSLEKNGYTF
CDR3 DNA: TGCAGTTCCCTAGAGAAGAATGGCTACACCTTC

V gene: TRBV2
J gene: TRBJ2-4
D gene: -
clone size: -
CDR3 protein: CASSETIAKNIQYF
CDR3 DNA: TGTGCCAGCAGTGAAACAATAGCCAAAAACATTCAGTACTTC

V gene: TRBV29-1
J gene: TRBJ2-3
D gene: -
clone size: many
CDR3 protein: CSVESSRPPWTDTQYF
CDR3 DNA: TGCAGCGTTGAGTCCTCTCGGCCCCCCTGGACAGATACGCAGTATTTT

V gene: TRBV4-1
J gene: TRBJ1-2
D gene: -
clone size: many
CDR3 protein: CASHQGRKTGANYGYTF
CDR3 DNA: TGCGCCAGCCACCAGGGGCGGAAGACTGGGGCTAACTATGGCTACACCTTC

V gene: TRBV5-5
J gene: TRBJ2-7
D gene: TRBD1
clone size: many
CDR3 protein: CASSRTGTLNEQYF
CDR3 DNA: TGTGCCAGCAGCAGGACAGGGACTCTCAACGAGCAGTACTTC

V gene: TRBV12-3/TRBV12-4
J gene: TRBJ1-2
D gene: -
clone size: -
CDR3 protein: CASSLTPRPRINYGYTF
CDR3 DNA: TGTGCCAGCAGCCTCACTCCGAGACCTCGAATTAACTATGGCTACACCTTC

V gene: TRBV11-2
J gene: TRBJ2-1
D gene: TRBD2
clone size: many
CDR3 protein: CASSLGLSGREQFF
CDR3 DNA: TGTGCCAGCAGCTTAGGGCTTAGCGGGAGGGAGCAGTTCTTC

V gene: TRBV6-2/TRBV6-3
J gene: TRBJ1-6
D gene: -
clone size: -
CDR3 protein: CASTFEGGRNSPLHF
CDR3 DNA: TGTGCCAGCACTTTCGAGGGGGGTCGGAATTCACCCCTCCACTTT

V gene: TRBV19
J gene: TRBJ2-6
D gene: -
clone size: many
CDR3 protein: CASSIWSGDSGANVLTF
CDR3 DNA: TGTGCCAGTAGTATTTGGTCAGGGGACTCTGGGGCCAACGTCCTGACTTTC

V gene: TRBV28
J gene: TRBJ2-3
D gene: TRBD1
clone size: many
CDR3 protein: CASSGTGRLITDTQYF
CDR3 DNA: TGTGCCAGCAGCGGGACAGGGCGATTGATCACAGATACGCAGTATTTT

V gene: TRBV2
J gene: TRBJ2-1
D gene: TRBD1
clone size: many
CDR3 protein: CASTPGDSIYNEQFF
CDR3 DNA: TGTGCCAGTACTCCAGGGGACAGCATATACAATGAGCAGTTCTTC

V gene: TRBV7-3
J gene: TRBJ2-2
D gene: TRBD2
clone size: many
CDR3 protein: CASSLYSGINTGELFF
CDR3 DNA: TGTGCCAGCAGCTTATATAGCGGGATTAACACCGGGGAGCTGTTTTTT

V gene: TRBV11-1
J gene: TRBJ2-7
D gene: -
clone size: once
CDR3 protein: CASSLGVTYEQYF
CDR3 DNA: TGTGCCAGCAGCTTGGGCGTGACCTACGAGCAGTACTTC

V gene: TRBV30
J gene: TRBJ1-2
D gene: -
clone size: many
CDR3 protein: CAWSPLLGSVGGYTF
CDR3 DNA: TGTGCCTGGAGCCCATTACTGGGGAGCGTTGGGGGCTACACCTTC

V gene: TRBV29-1
J gene: TRBJ2-2
D gene: -
clone size: many
CDR3 protein: CSVEDPQGNVF
CDR3 DNA: TGCAGCGTTGAAGATCCACAGGGTAACGTTTTT

V gene: TRBV18
J gene: TRBJ1-2
D gene: -
clone size: -
CDR3 protein: CASRDMDGYTF
CDR3 DNA: TGTGCCAGCAGGGACATGGATGGCTACACCTTC

V gene: TRBV12-3/TRBV12-4
J gene: TRBJ1-3
D gene: TRBD1
clone size: -
CDR3 protein: CASSPRDRGSSGNTIYF
CDR3 DNA: TGTGCCAGCAGTCCCCGGGACAGGGGGAGCTCTGGAAACACCATATATTTT

V gene: TRBV20-1
J gene: TRBJ1-4
D gene: -
clone size: many
CDR3 protein: CSARDRDFGKLFF
CDR3 DNA: TGCAGTGCTAGAGATCGGGACTTTGGAAAACTGTTTTTT

V gene: TRBV7-2
J gene: TRBJ2-1
D gene: TRBD1
clone size: few
CDR3 protein: CASSSGQGYEQFF
CDR3 DNA: TGTGCCAGCAGCTCCGGACAGGGGTATGAGCAGTTCTTC

V gene: TRBV20-1
J gene: TRBJ2-5
D gene: TRBD1
clone size: -
CDR3 protein: CSARDGRGRRETQYF
CDR3 DNA: TGCAGTGCTAGAGATGGTAGGGGGCGGCGAGAGACCCAGTACTTC

V gene: TRBV12-3/TRBV12-4
J gene: TRBJ2-7
D gene: -
clone size: few
CDR3 protein: CASSIGPTPLYEQYF
CDR3 DNA: TGTGCCAGCAGTATTGGACCGACCCCTCTTTACGAGCAGTACTTC

V gene: TRBV4-2
J gene: TRBJ2-1
D gene: TRBD1
clone size: many
CDR3 protein: CASSPRTGGNNEQFF
CDR3 DNA: TGTGCCAGCAGCCCCAGGACAGGGGGCAACAATGAGCAGTTCTTC

V gene: TRBV5-1
J gene: TRBJ2-5
D gene: -
clone size: many
CDR3 protein: CASGPKTNRQETQYF
CDR3 DNA: TGCGCCAGCGGTCCCAAAACGAACCGCCAAGAGACCCAGTACTTC

V gene: TRBV7-9
J gene: TRBJ1-2
D gene: -
clone size: few
CDR3 protein: CATQGPNGYTF
CDR3 DNA: TGTGCCACTCAGGGGCCCAACGGCTACACCTTC

V gene: TRBV27
J gene: TRBJ2-7
D gene: -
clone size: many
CDR3 protein: CASRSRTGGSYEQYF
CDR3 DNA: TGTGCCAGCAGGTCTCGAACGGGTGGCTCCTACGAGCAGTACTTC

V gene: TRBV30
J gene: TRBJ1-6
D gene: -
clone size: many
CDR3 protein: CAWSVQGNSPLHF
CDR3 DNA: TGTGCCTGGAGTGTCCAGGGTAATTCACCCCTCCACTTT

V gene: TRBV18
J gene: TRBJ1-2
D gene: -
clone size: -
CDR3 protein: CASSRIRTERFNYGYTF
CDR3 DNA: TGTGCCAGCTCACGCATAAGGACCGAGCGTTTTAACTATGGCTACACCTTC

V gene: TRBV20-1
J gene: TRBJ1-5
D gene: TRBD1
clone size: many
CDR3 protein: CSARRQGGNQPQHF
CDR3 DNA: TGCAGTGCTAGGAGGCAGGGGGGGAATCAGCCCCAGCATTTT

V gene: TRBV5-1
J gene: TRBJ1-2
D gene: -
clone size: many
CDR3 protein: CASSLAPELDGYTF
CDR3 DNA: TGCGCCAGCAGCTTGGCCCCAGAGTTGGATGGCTACACCTTC

V gene: TRBV11-2
J gene: TRBJ2-1
D gene: TRBD1
clone size: -
CDR3 protein: CASGGTGESYNEQFF
CDR3 DNA: TGTGCCAGCGGCGGGACAGGGGAGTCCTACAATGAGCAGTTCTTC

V gene: TRBV11-2
J gene: TRBJ1-2
D gene: TRBD1
clone size: many
CDR3 protein: CASREGGRSYGYTF
CDR3 DNA: TGTGCCAGCAGAGAAGGGGGCAGGAGCTATGGCTACACCTTC

V gene: TRBV6-1
J gene: TRBJ2-7
D gene: -
clone size: many
CDR3 protein: CASSEARSYEQYF
CDR3 DNA: TGTGCCAGCAGTGAAGCGAGAAGCTACGAGCAGTACTTC

V gene: TRBV11-1
J gene: TRBJ2-1
D gene: -
clone size: many
CDR3 protein: CASSQRSQGNEQFF
CDR3 DNA: TGTGCCAGCAGCCAAAGGAGTCAGGGGAATGAGCAGTTCTTC

V gene: TRBV2
J gene: TRBJ2-1
D gene: -
clone size: many
CDR3 protein: CASSRRGTAGSGGYNEQFF
CDR3 DNA: TGTGCCAGCAGTCGCCGCGGGACAGCAGGAAGCGGAGGCTACAATGAGCAGTTCTTC

V gene: TRBV5-4
J gene: TRBJ1-2
D gene: -
clone size: -
CDR3 protein: CASSGYRDGYTF
CDR3 DNA: TGTGCCAGCAGCGGGTACAGAGATGGCTACACCTTC

V gene: TRBV27
J gene: TRBJ2-3
D gene: -
clone size: many
CDR3 protein: CASIVGLSTDTQYF
CDR3 DNA: TGTGCCAGCATCGTGGGGCTTTCCACAGATACGCAGTATTTT

V gene: TRBV20-1
J gene: TRBJ1-1
D gene: -
clone size: many
CDR3 protein: CSALEGMEWNTEAFF
CDR3 DNA: TGCAGTGCTTTAGAGGGTATGGAGTGGAACACTGAAGCTTTCTTT

V gene: TRBV6-1
J gene: TRBJ1-1
D gene: -
clone size: few
CDR3 protein: CASRQDTLYTEAFF
CDR3 DNA: TGTGCCAGCAGACAGGACACGCTCTACACTGAGGCTTTCTTT

V gene: TRBV11-2
J gene: TRBJ1-2
D gene: -
clone size: many
CDR3 protein: CASSLDGKGYYGYTF
CDR3 DNA: TGTGCCAGCAGCTTAGATGGAAAGGGCTACTATGGCTACACCTTC

V gene: TRBV6-1
J gene: TRBJ1-5
D gene: -
clone size: many
CDR3 protein: CATKDNSNQPQHF
CDR3 DNA: TGTGCCACCAAGGACAATAGCAATCAGCCCCAGCATTTT

V gene: TRBV6-1
J gene: TRBJ1-5
D gene: -
clone size: many
CDR3 protein: CASSRDGYSNQPQHF
CDR3 DNA: TGTGCCAGCAGTAGGGACGGTTATAGCAATCAGCCCCAGCATTTT

V gene: TRBV28
J gene: TRBJ2-3
D gene: -
clone size: many
CDR3 protein: CASSPGRTGTDTQYF
CDR3 DNA: TGTGCCAGCAGTCCCGGACGCACCGGCACAGATACGCAGTATTTT

V gene: TRBV11-3
J gene: TRBJ1-1
D gene: -
clone size: many
CDR3 protein: CASSPGQRTEAFF
CDR3 DNA: TGTGCCAGCAGCCCGGGACAACGCACTGAAGCTTTCTTT

V gene: TRBV28
J gene: TRBJ1-4
D gene: -
clone size: many
CDR3 protein: CASRGLQGDEKLFF
CDR3 DNA: TGTGCCAGCAGAGGGCTTCAGGGAGATGAAAAACTGTTTTTT

V gene: TRBV4-2
J gene: TRBJ2-7
D gene: -
clone size: many
CDR3 protein: CASSQDPHEDSEQYF
CDR3 DNA: TGTGCCAGCAGCCAAGATCCACATGAGGACAGCGAGCAGTACTTC

V gene: TRBV19
J gene: TRBJ2-2
D gene: -
clone size: many
CDR3 protein: CASSRQGGTGELFF
CDR3 DNA: TGTGCCAGTAGTAGGCAGGGGGGCACCGGGGAGCTGTTTTTT